This T cell receptor (beta chain) was captured by sequencing in a study of blood T cell repertoires in COVID-19 (dated by TCRdb to about 2020). Looking at the study overall: Samples from collaborators originated in the United States, Italy and Spain and spanned both the acute and convalescent phases of COVID-19. HLA class I and class II types, where available, came from metadata supplied by the sample provider rather than from assay-based typing. The samples were drawn from two sources: the first 160 participants of the ongoing ImmuneRACE study, and over 950 subjects contributed by 6 global collaborators. The prospective study material was composed of cDNA or gDNA derived from T cells, B-cell-depleted T cells, or PBMCs. Deeply sampled blood TCRbeta repertoires from subjects exposed to, actively infected with, or recovered from COVID-19 were included in the dataset. The sample metadata nearly always contained a de-identified subject ID, COVID-19 status, age in years and sex. The repertoires were made available in a free public database intended to serve as a resource for research on the immune response to SARS-CoV-2. Overall study outcomes, separate from this receptor: Clinical and demographic metadata were provided uncurated, with the amount varying by source and participant.

As to this clone: Its antigen is still unknown. No qualities accompany the bases; no much larger clone lies one base away.

TCRbeta CDR3 regions were amplified from genomic DNA using the immunoSEQ Assay, a bias-controlled multiplex PCR. The original pipeline was this. Nucleated cell counts per sample were estimated from amplification of reference gene primers within the assay. Sequence reads were collapsed and filtered to measure the absolute abundance of every unique TCRbeta CDR3 rearrangement. For each sample, productive Simpson clonality was calculated as the square root of Simpson's diversity index across productive rearrangements. The table was pulled from immuneACCESS by TCRdb, which kept in-frame rearrangements only. Such tables lose some clones; where checked, under half of the loss comes from unresolved V genes, and the rest has no known cause. V and J calls and clone size follow that table, whereas D and trimming were derived from the DNA. Across this sample there are about 90,000 clones, with under 95% seen only once. The ten largest clones take up 2.3% of the sample.

Whole blood was collected in K2EDTA tubes by collaborating institutions according to the institutions' own protocols. Collaborator samples were shipped for TCRbeta analysis as frozen whole blood, isolated PBMCs, or DNA extracted from either sample type. Trimming removed 0 bases from V and 7 bases from J, leaving 12 bases between the germline ends. CDR1 and CDR2 are read off the germline V gene (reference sequence) as WNHNN and SYGVQD. Its CDR3 holds 14 amino acids, cysteine through phenylalanine. Kept here is only the CDR3 DNA, which spans 42 bases and is read in frame from base 1. The chain was built from TRBV10-1 and TRBJ2-5; a weak D assignment points to TRBD2 (5 bases agree). This sequence was found in a human donor with active COVID-19. The donor label of this sample is uncertain. Sequenced sample: peripheral blood. CDR3 sequence: CASSESVGRGTQYF. The nucleotide sequence reads TGCGCCAGCAGTGAGTCCGTGGGCCGGGGGACCCAGTACTTC.